The 9 T cell receptor beta chains below come from one sample, sequenced in a study of T cells in tuberculosis listed by TCRdb under 2018. The method was the immunoSEQ multiplex PCR assay. TCRdb took this table from immuneACCESS and kept in-frame rearrangements with V and J called. Such tables lack part of the clones; where checked against another copy, unresolved V genes explain under half of the gap, and the rest is unexplained. Recorded for this sample are 37,000 or so clones; 90% to 95% of them occurred a single time. The ten biggest clones cover about 12% of the sample. The sample was PBMCs. The receptors come from a donor aged 10 to 29 with latent tuberculosis or without tuberculosis infection. Some clones in this sample may be carry-over from other donors' samples.

In this sample, this clone turned up once. The chain recombines TRBV29-1 with TRBJ1-1; D is unresolved. The V end was cut by 4 bases, the J end by 3 bases, with 9 bases between. The CDR3 runs to 12 residues. Germline-derived CDR1 and CDR2 are SQVTM and ANQGSEA. The CDR3 DNA reads as TGCAGCGTTGTGAGGGATTACACTGAAGCTTTCTTT. Translation gives CSVVRDYTEAFF.

The rearrangement links TRBV13 to TRBJ2-7; D remains unclear. Germline V gives CDR1 PRHDT, CDR2 FYEKMQ (reference sequence). The CDR3 extends over 11 amino acids. V lost 3 bases and J lost 3, with 3 bases in between. The CDR3 region has the DNA TGTGCCAGCAGCTTTCGCTACGAGCAGTACTTC. This translates into CASSFRYEQYF. The complete variable domain, with remaining parts taken from reference TRBV13 and TRBJ2-7, reads AAGVIQSPRHLIKEKRETATLKCYPIPRHDTVYWYQQGPGQDPQFLISFYEKMQSDKGSIPDRFSAQQFSDYHSELNMSSLELGDSALYFCASSFRYEQYFGPGTRLTVT.

This CDR3 reads CASSLGTGSTNEKLFF. The CDR3 DNA reads TGTGCCAGCAGCTTGGGGACAGGTTCAACTAATGAAAAACTGTTTTTT. This chain links TRBV5-4 with TRBJ1-4; TRBD1 aligns across 7 bases. Germline CDR1 and CDR2: SGHNT and YYREEE (reference sequence). The CDR3 sequence is 16 residues long. After removal of 0 bases from V and 0 bases from J, the junction contained 2 bases not matched to a gene.

This chain joins TRBV7-2 and TRBJ1-2; D not certain. V lost 2 bases, J lost 5 bases, and 12 bases lay in between. The CDR3 is 14 residues long. Germline V gene data show CDR1 as SGHTA and CDR2 as FQGNSA. Written as DNA, the CDR3 is TGTGCCAGCAGCTTAAAGGCAGGAACTTATGGCTACACCTTC. Its translation: CASSLKAGTYGYTF.

This clone has a single count. The chain employs TRBV27 and TRBJ1-2; D gene unclear. V was clipped by 2 bases and J by 3 bases, with 7 bases between them. This CDR3 is 13 amino acids long. Germline V CDR1 and CDR2: MNHEY, SMNVEV (reference sequence). CDR3 amino acids: CASSLGIHYGYTF. The CDR3 DNA reads as TGTGCCAGCAGTTTAGGCATACACTATGGCTACACCTTC.

The chain combines TRBV5-8 with TRBJ1-1, with a weak D call TRBD1 (6 bases). The V end was cut by 4 bases, the J end by 1 base, with 8 bases between. The germline V gene has CDR1 SGHTS and CDR2 YDEGEE. This CDR3 is built from 13 residues. DNA for the CDR3: TGTGCCAGCAGCCTAGGGGGGAACACTGAAGCTTTCTTT. This gives the protein CASSLGGNTEAFF.

The gene calls are TRBV6-4 and TRBJ2-7; 12 bases are a match to TRBD2. CDR3 length: 18 residues. Germline trimming cut 7 bases from V and 0 bases from J; bases unmatched to any gene: 13. Germline V gene sequence: CDR1 MRHNA, CDR2 SNTAGT. CDR3 protein: CASNRRLAGDSLSYEQYV. In nucleotides, the CDR3 is TGTGCCAGCAATCGAAGACTAGCGGGGGATTCCCTCTCCTACGAGCAGTACGTC.

This clone was observed a few times. This rearrangement joins TRBV19 to TRBJ1-1; D is perhaps TRBD1 (5 bases). Germline V gene sequence: CDR1 LNHDA, CDR2 SQIVND (reference sequence). V shed 1 base and J shed 2 bases, with 14 bases lying between them. This CDR3 is built from 16 residues. The CDR3 region has the DNA TGTGCCAGTAGTATAGGTGGGGCCGCAGGAAACACTGAAGCTTTCTTT. It is translated as CASSIGGAAGNTEAFF.

The CDR3 here is CASSLASRNQPQHF. In nucleotides, the CDR3 is TGTGCCAGCAGCTTAGCTTCCAGGAATCAGCCCCAGCATTTT. The gene calls are TRBV11-2 and TRBJ1-5; D call uncertain. CDR3 size: 14 residues. Germline loops: CDR1 SGHAT, CDR2 FQNNGV. With 1 base removed from V and 4 bases from J, the gap between germline ends came to 8 bases. Based on the CDR3 plus reference TRBV11-2 and TRBJ1-5, the full variable domain is EAGVAQSPRYKIIEKRQSVAFWCNPISGHATLYWYQQILGQGPKLLIQFQNNGVVDDSQLPKDRFSAERLKGVDSTLKIQPAKLEDSAVYLCASSLASRNQPQHFGDGTRLSIL.